Detailed here is one T cell receptor (beta chain). V lost 1 base and J 6 bases, leaving 10 bases between the germline ends. This CDR3 contains 13 residues. Per the germline V gene, CDR1 is MDHEN and CDR2 is SYDVKM. This entry is derived from a study of blood T cell repertoires in COVID-19. Across the whole study: COVID-19 samples, acute and convalescent, were from the United States, Italy and Spain. Sources were T cells, B-cell-depleted T cells, or PBMCs; the material itself was cDNA or gDNA.

Source study methods: Reference gene primer amplification in the assay estimated nucleated cell counts. Method: immunoSEQ multiplex PCR; TCRdb's copy keeps in-frame clones and lacks some. V, J and clone size are those of that table, while D and trimming were read from the DNA. The sample shows fewer than 300,000 clones, 70% to 90% of them seen only once. The chain combines TRBV28 with TRBJ2-7; D perhaps matches TRBD2 (5 bases). Sequencing input: peripheral blood. This receptor was identified in a man between 50 and 59 years old with active or convalescent COVID-19. The CDR3 spells CASSLFWTAEQYF. CDR3 DNA: TGTGCCAGCAGTTTATTCTGGACTGCCGAGCAGTACTTC.